This T cell receptor (beta chain) was captured by sequencing in a study of cytotoxic CD8 clonotypes in ibrutinib-treated CLL. The protocol was immunoSEQ multiplex PCR, while the TCRdb copy is restricted to in-frame clones and leaves out a portion. The data contain over 140,000 clones, 75% to 85% of them singletons. Germline trimming cut 4 bases from V and 0 bases from J; bases unmatched to any gene: 9. Germline V gene sequence: CDR1 SQVTM, CDR2 ANQGSEA. This CDR3 is built from 17 residues. The origin of this receptor is a human donor with chronic lymphocytic leukemia. J is TRBJ2-3 and V is TRBV29-1; 11 nucleotides align to TRBD2. The source was PBMCs, collected after 36 months of ibrutinib treatment. The DNA of the CDR3 is TGCAGCGTTGTTTCTAGCGGGAGGCGGGGTAGCACAGATACGCAGTATTTT. Residues: CSVVSSGRRGSTDTQYF.